This T cell receptor (beta chain) was documented in a study of shared clonotypes between healthy human individuals. Study context: With ages of 18 to 49, the donors were two women and a few men.

Sequencing was performed with immunoSEQ multiplex PCR; in TCRdb, only in-frame clones are kept and a portion is missing. The table has over a million clones, about 75% seen once. The count of this clone is one. Per germline, CDR1 MNHEY and CDR2 SVGAGI. The V gene end was trimmed by 2 bases and the J gene end by 6 bases; junction bases not matched to a gene: 7. This CDR3 comprises 16 residues. The V and J genes are TRBV6-5 and TRBJ1-6, with 7 bases matching TRBD1. Sequenced input: memory CD4+ T cells sorted from blood. The subset: CD45RA-negative fraction. The source is a man between 18 and 35 years old in good health. CDR3 nucleotides: TGTGCCAGCAGTTACGAGGCCGGGACAGCTAATTCACCCCTCCACTTT. Protein: CASSYEAGTANSPLHF.